This TCR beta chain was identified during a study of blood T cell repertoires in COVID-19. Background on the study: The United States, Italy and Spain provided the acute and convalescent COVID-19 samples.

The V gene's germline CDR1 is MDHEN and CDR2 SYDVKM. The CDR3 has 15 residues. The V end lost 6 bases, the J end lost 1 base, and 12 bases lay between the germline ends. This table comes from immunoSEQ multiplex PCR, and its TCRdb copy is limited to in-frame clones, with some not included. The sample includes more than 400,000 clones, around 91% of them seen just once. The participants were between about 18 and 95 years old and came from 20 to 30 US areas. Participants' own reports of clinical history determined their cohort assignment. This clonotype was obtained from a man younger than 35 who had recovered from COVID-19. The chain links TRBV28 to TRBJ1-4; TRBD1 might be the D (6 bases). Sequencing was performed on PBMCs or T cells enriched from blood (not recorded which). In DNA form, the CDR3 reads TGTGCCAGCAGCTTACGGACAGAAACTAATGAAAAACTGTTTTTT. It specifies CASSLRTETNEKLFF.